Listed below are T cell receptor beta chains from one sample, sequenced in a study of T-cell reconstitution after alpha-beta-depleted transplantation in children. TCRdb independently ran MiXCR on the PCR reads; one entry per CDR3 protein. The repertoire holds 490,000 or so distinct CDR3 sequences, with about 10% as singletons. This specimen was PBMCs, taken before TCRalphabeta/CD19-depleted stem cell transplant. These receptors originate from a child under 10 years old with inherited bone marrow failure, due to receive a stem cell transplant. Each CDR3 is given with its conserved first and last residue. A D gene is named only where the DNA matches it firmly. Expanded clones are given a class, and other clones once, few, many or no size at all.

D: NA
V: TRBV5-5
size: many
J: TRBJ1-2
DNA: TGTGCCAGCAGCCGCGGGACGGGGTATGGCTACACCTTC
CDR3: CASSRGTGYGYTF

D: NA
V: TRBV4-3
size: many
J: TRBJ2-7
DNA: TGCGCCAGCAGCCAAGATGTGAGACTAGAACCCTACGAGCAGTACTTC
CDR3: CASSQDVRLEPYEQYF

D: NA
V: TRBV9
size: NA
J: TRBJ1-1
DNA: TGTGCCAGCAGCGTAGCGGGGTTGGGAGCAGGAACTGAAGCTTTCTTT
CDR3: CASSVAGLGAGTEAFF

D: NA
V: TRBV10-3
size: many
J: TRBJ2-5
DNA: TGTGCCATCAGTGACGGGGGCCAAGAGACCCAGTACTTC
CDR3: CAISDGGQETQYF

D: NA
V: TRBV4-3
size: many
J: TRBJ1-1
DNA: TGCGCCAGCAGCCCAGGGTGGGGTACAGGGCTGATCACTGAAGCTTTCTTT
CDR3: CASSPGWGTGLITEAFF

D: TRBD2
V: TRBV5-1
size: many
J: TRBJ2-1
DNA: TGCGCCAGCAGCCTTGGACTAGCGGAATCCTACAATGAGCAGTTCTTC
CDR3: CASSLGLAESYNEQFF

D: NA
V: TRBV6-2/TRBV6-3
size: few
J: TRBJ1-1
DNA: TGTGCCAGCAGTTCGTACAGAACTAAAGCTTTCTTT
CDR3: CASSSYRTKAFF

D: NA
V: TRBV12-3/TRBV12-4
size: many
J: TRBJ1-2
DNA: TGTGCCAGCAGTTTAAACCCCGCAGGGTTTCATGGCTACACCTTC
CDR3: CASSLNPAGFHGYTF

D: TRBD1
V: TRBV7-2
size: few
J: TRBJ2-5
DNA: TGTGCCAGCAGCTTAGCAGGTGTAGGGGGCACCCAGTACTTC
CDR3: CASSLAGVGGTQYF

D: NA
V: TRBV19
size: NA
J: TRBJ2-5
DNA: TGTGCCAGTAGTATGTTCGGCATCCAAGAGACCCAGTACTTC
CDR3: CASSMFGIQETQYF

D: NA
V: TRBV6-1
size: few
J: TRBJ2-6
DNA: TGTGCCAGCAGTAAGGGGGCTGGGGCCAACGTCCTGACTTTC
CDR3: CASSKGAGANVLTF

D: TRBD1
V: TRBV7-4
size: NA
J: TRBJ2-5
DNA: TGTGCCACCTGCAAATCGGGACAGACGGAAGAGACCCAGTACTTC
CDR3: CATCKSGQTEETQYF

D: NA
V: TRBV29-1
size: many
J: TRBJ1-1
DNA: TGCAGCGTGGACTCGCTGAACACTGAAGCTTTCTTT
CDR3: CSVDSLNTEAFF

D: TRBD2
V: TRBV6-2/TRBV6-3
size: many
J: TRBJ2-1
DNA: TGTGCCAGCAGTTACTCATTACTACTAGCGGTCTACAATGAGCAGTTCTTC
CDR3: CASSYSLLLAVYNEQFF

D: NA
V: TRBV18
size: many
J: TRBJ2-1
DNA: TGTGCCAGCTCACCGCCCGGGGGACTCTCCAATGAGCAGTTCTTC
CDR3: CASSPPGGLSNEQFF

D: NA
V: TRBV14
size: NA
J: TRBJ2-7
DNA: TGTGCCAGCAGCCCTTCACCCCCGCCACGGAGCTACGAGCAGTACTTC
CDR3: CASSPSPPPRSYEQYF

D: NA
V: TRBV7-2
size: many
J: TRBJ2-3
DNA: TGTGCCAGCAGCTTAAATACGCAGTATTTT
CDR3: CASSLNTQYF

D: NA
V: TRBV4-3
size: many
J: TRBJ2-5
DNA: TGCGCCAGCAGCCAAGTGTGGGGGAAAGAGACCCAGTACTTC
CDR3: CASSQVWGKETQYF